Following are 24 T cell receptor beta chains from one sample sequenced in a study of cytomegalovirus exposure and HLA in healthy donors. Primers included in the PCR were 60 Vbeta and 13 Jbeta primers. Sequencing used immunoSEQ multiplex PCR; TCRdb keeps in-frame clones, though not all of them. This sample has about 140,000 clones, with roughly 81% found just once. Sequenced input: PBMCs. These receptors were collected from a female donor in good health and CMV-seronegative.

The chain carries TRBV5-4 and TRBJ1-2; 8 nucleotides line up with TRBD1. The CDR3 consists of 16 residues. Germline V gene data show CDR1 as SGHNT and CDR2 as YYREEE (reference sequence). V trimming: 6 bases; J trimming: 4 bases; junction bases outside the gene matches: 14. This CDR3 is CASTFGAIGQGYGYTF. Written as DNA, the CDR3 is TGTGCCAGCACCTTTGGAGCGATCGGACAGGGCTATGGCTACACCTTC.

Notes on this clone: One end of the junction does not line up with germline, which may come from a read error. In DNA form, the CDR3 reads TGTTCCAGCAGCCAGTCAGGCGGGGGGACAGATACGCAGTATTTT. Its protein product is CSSSQSGGGTDTQYF. The chain combines TRBV7-9 with TRBJ2-3; 8 nucleotides align to TRBD2. The CDR3 contains 15 residues. The germline V gene has CDR1 SEHNR and CDR2 FQNEAQ (reference sequence).

The chain joins TRBV2 to TRBJ2-7; weak D call: TRBD1 (5 bases). CDR3 size: 14 residues. Trimming took off 9 bases at V and 5 bases at J, with 20 bases between the two ends. CDR1 and CDR2 (germline): SNHLY, FYNNEI. CDR3 bases: TGTGCCAGTAGAAGTATGGCAGCAGGGAACGAGCAGTACTTC. As protein: CASRSMAAGNEQYF.

The genes are TRBV7-2 and TRBJ2-1; perhaps TRBD2 as D (6 bases). Germline V gives CDR1 SGHTA, CDR2 FQGNSA. The CDR3 runs 18 residues. Trimming stripped 5 bases from V and 0 bases from J, with 20 bases between. CDR3 amino acids: CASSTPELALSSYNEQFF. CDR3 DNA: TGTGCCAGCAGCACACCAGAACTAGCCTTAAGCTCCTACAATGAGCAGTTCTTC.

This chain connects TRBV7-3 to TRBJ1-1; 9 bases line up with TRBD1. V lost 5 bases and J lost 8; bases outside the gene matches: 6. Germline-derived CDR1 and CDR2 are SGHTA and FQGTGA. The CDR3 contains 13 residues. Here the CDR3 reads CASSTQGAKEAFF. CDR3 DNA sequence: TGTGCCAGCAGCACACAGGGGGCAAAGGAAGCTTTCTTT.

This clone was found a few times. The chain couples TRBV5-6 to TRBJ1-2, with D unclear. V was trimmed by 1 base and J by 8 bases, leaving 9 bases between them. The CDR3 extends over 12 amino acids. Germline V gene data show CDR1 as SGHDT and CDR2 as YYEEEE. DNA of the CDR3: TGTGCCAGCAGCTTGTTAGTATGGGGCTACACCTTC. Translated, it gives CASSLLVWGYTF.

This clone was seen only a few times. The genes are TRBV6-1 and TRBJ1-2; 7 bases map to TRBD1. V was clipped by 3 bases and J by 2 bases; unmatched bases: 9. This CDR3 is 16 amino acids long. Germline V gene data show CDR1 as MNHNS and CDR2 as SASEGT. Here the CDR3 DNA reads TGTGCCAGCAGTGACATGACAGGGTTGCTAAACTATGGCTACACCTTC. This translates into CASSDMTGLLNYGYTF.

The chain joins TRBV5-1 to TRBJ2-7, with D tentatively TRBD2 (5 bases). V lost 2 bases to trimming and J lost 1 base, with 13 bases between them. The CDR3 is 15 residues long. Germline V gene sequence: CDR1 SGHRS, CDR2 YFSETQ. CDR3 in amino acids: CASSFGGRSSYEQYF. DNA of the CDR3: TGCGCCAGCAGCTTCGGAGGACGATCATCCTACGAGCAGTACTTC.

V gene TRBV7-3 combines with J gene TRBJ2-2, with TRBD1 matching 10 bases. With V trimmed by 5 bases and J by 6 bases, 6 bases remained unmatched. In germline, CDR1 is SGHTA, CDR2 FQGTGA. This CDR3 contains 15 residues. CDR3 protein: CASSPGQGRAGELFF. CDR3 nucleotides: TGTGCCAGCAGCCCGGGACAGGGGAGGGCCGGGGAGCTGTTTTTT. Using reference TRBV7-3 and TRBJ2-2 for the parts outside the CDR3, the full variable domain is GAGVSQTPSNKVTEKGKYVELRCDPISGHTALYWYRQSLGQGPEFLIYFQGTGAADDSGLPNDRFFAVRPEGSVSTLKIQRTERGDSAVYLCASSPGQGRAGELFFGEGSRLTVL.

The chain combines TRBV7-9 with TRBJ1-5; possibly TRBD1 for D (5 bases). Germline assignment: CDR1 SEHNR and CDR2 FQNEAQ (reference sequence). The CDR3 spans 15 residues. The ends were cut back, 5 bases at V and 3 bases at J, with 14 bases in the middle. The CDR3 DNA reads TGTGCCAGCAGCCTGGGCAGGGATATCAATCAGCCCCAGCATTTT. It specifies CASSLGRDINQPQHF.

The chain recombines TRBV9 with TRBJ2-7; 9 nucleotides agree with TRBD2. The V gene's germline CDR1 is SGDLS and CDR2 YYNGEE. With 3 bases clipped from V and 1 base from J, the junction kept 8 bases outside the gene matches. CDR3 length equals 16 residues. The CDR3 DNA sequence: TGTGCCAGCAGCGAGAGCGGGACTAGCCCATCCTACGAGCAGTACTTC. As protein: CASSESGTSPSYEQYF. The variable domain in full, with the rest retrieved from reference TRBV9 and TRBJ2-7, is DSGVTQTPKHLITATGQRVTLRCSPRSGDLSVYWYQQSLDQGLQFLIQYYNGEERAKGNILERFSAQQFPDLHSELNLSSLELGDSALYFCASSESGTSPSYEQYFGPGTRLTVT.

The rearrangement links TRBV7-2 to TRBJ1-2, with a weak D call TRBD1 (5 bases). The germline V gene encodes CDR1 SGHTA and CDR2 FQGNSA. Between the trimmed V and J ends, which lost 2 bases and 6 bases, there was a span of 13 bases. The length of the CDR3 is 14 residues. CDR3 DNA: TGTGCCAGCAGCTTATTTGGGGGGTCGAATGGCTACACCTTC. Protein sequence: CASSLFGGSNGYTF. The full variable domain, completed using reference TRBV7-2 and TRBJ1-2, is GAGVSQSPSNKVTEKGKDVELRCDPISGHTALYWYRQSLGQGLEFLIYFQGNSAPDKSGLPSDRFSAERTGGSVSTLTIQRTQQEDSAVYLCASSLFGGSNGYTFGSGTRLTVV.

This clone was detected only a few times. CDR3 sequence reads: CASSTGDRGEQYF. CDR3 DNA: TGTGCCAGCAGCACCGGGGACAGGGGCGAGCAGTACTTC. The rearrangement joins TRBV13 to TRBJ2-7, with TRBD1 matching 10 bases. Looked up from germline, CDR1 is PRHDT and CDR2 is FYEKMQ (reference sequence). CDR3 size: 13 residues. V dropped 5 bases and J dropped 6; count of bases not matched to a gene: 4.

The gene calls are TRBV19 and TRBJ2-2; tentative D call: TRBD1 (6 bases). From germline, CDR1 is LNHDA and CDR2 SQIVND (reference sequence). The CDR3 contains 16 residues. The V end lost 4 bases, the J end lost 7 bases, and 19 bases lay between the germline ends. The CDR3 nucleotides read TGTGCCAGTAGTACCTTTAAGACAGGTTCCCGCGGGGAGCTGTTTTTT. This translates into CASSTFKTGSRGELFF.

The V call is TRBV5-1, the J call TRBJ1-2; 9 bases line up with TRBD1. J gave up 4 bases and V 4 bases, and 11 bases lay outside the gene matches. CDR3 length equals 16 residues. Germline lookup yields CDR1 SGHRS and CDR2 YFSETQ. The chain's CDR3 is CASSPETGGGSYGYTF. DNA for the CDR3: TGCGCCAGCAGCCCTGAGACAGGGGGGGGGAGCTATGGCTACACCTTC.

This chain uses TRBV28 with TRBJ1-1; 9 bases agree with TRBD1. The germline gives CDR1 MDHEN, CDR2 SYDVKM. J was trimmed by 6 bases and V by 7 bases; bases with no gene match: 12. The CDR3 is 15 residues long. In DNA form, the CDR3 reads TGTGCCAGCATTCCACAGGGGGCCGGAAAGGCTGAAGCTTTCTTT. Amino acid sequence: CASIPQGAGKAEAFF.

This chain uses TRBV5-1 with TRBJ1-4, with TRBD1 matching over 7 bases. The germline V gene encodes CDR1 SGHRS and CDR2 YFSETQ. CDR3 length: 13 residues. The V gene end was trimmed by 4 bases and the J gene end by 14 bases; junction bases not matched to a gene: 11. In DNA form, the CDR3 reads TGCGCCAGCAGCCCGGACAGGAGGGAGGACCTGTTTTTT. It yields the protein CASSPDRREDLFF.

The V gene is TRBV27, the J gene TRBJ1-1; 8 bases line up with TRBD1. The CDR3 runs 15 residues. V lost 3 bases to trimming and J lost 5 bases; unmatched junction nucleotides: 8. Germline V gene lookup returns CDR1 MNHEY and CDR2 SMNVEV (reference sequence). The CDR3 spells CASSFAADRVTEAFF. The DNA for the CDR3 is TGTGCCAGCAGTTTCGCCGCGGACAGGGTTACTGAAGCTTTCTTT.

CDR3 residues: CASSQVGSSAKNIQYF. CDR3 nucleotides: TGTGCCAGCAGCCAAGTTGGGAGTTCAGCCAAAAACATTCAGTACTTC. V gene TRBV4-2 combines with J gene TRBJ2-4; a weak D match, TRBD2 (5 bases). The CDR3 runs 16 residues. The germline gives CDR1 LGHNA, CDR2 YNFKEQ. Trimming cost V 1 base and J 0 bases, with 10 bases left between them.

This clone has only one observation. The rearrangement links TRBV27 to TRBJ2-7; TRBD1 matches at 7 bases. V trimming: 0 bases; J trimming: 6 bases; junction bases outside the gene matches: 20. The CDR3 is 19 amino acids. Germline V gene sequence: CDR1 MNHEY, CDR2 SMNVEV (reference sequence). The CDR3 loop is CASSLSGYRDRREGAEQYF. The DNA of the CDR3 is TGTGCCAGCAGTTTATCGGGCTACCGGGACCGCCGTGAGGGGGCCGAGCAGTACTTC.

In regard to this clone: The DNA is omitted, as the CDR3 cannot be located on it reliably, and the CDR3 follows TCRdb's listing. The chain combines TRBV6-5 with TRBJ2-3; TRBD1 is taken as the D call from the table, unchecked against the DNA. 15 amino acids form the CDR3, both terminal residues included. Germline V gene lookup returns CDR1 MNHEY and CDR2 SVGAGI. The CDR3 reads CASSSSTGSADTQYF.

The chain's CDR3 is CASSTQGYQPQHF. The DNA of the CDR3 is TGTGCCAGTAGTACACAGGGCTATCAGCCCCAGCATTTT. The chain uses TRBV19 and TRBJ1-5; D might be TRBD1 (6 bases). The CDR3 contains 13 residues. Germline assignment: CDR1 LNHDA and CDR2 SQIVND (reference sequence). Trimming removed 4 bases from V and 5 bases from J, with 9 bases in between.

This chain links TRBV7-3 with TRBJ1-2; D is possibly TRBD1 (5 bases). The CDR3 length is 14 residues. Germline CDR1 and CDR2: SGHTA and FQGTGA. V lost 5 bases to trimming and J lost 8 bases, with 18 bases between them. In DNA, the CDR3 is TGTGCCAGCAGCCCCCTGGGGCTGGATGGAGGCTACACCTTC. Translation gives CASSPLGLDGGYTF.

The chain recombines TRBV13 with TRBJ2-7, with D perhaps TRBD2 (6 bases). Germline CDR1 reads PRHDT; CDR2 reads FYEKMQ (reference sequence). This CDR3 region has 17 residues. V dropped 3 bases and J dropped 3 bases, with 21 bases sitting between them. The DNA of the CDR3 is TGTGCCAGCAGCTTGGGTCCCCCCTCGGGACTTGGCTACGAGCAGTACTTC. The encoded protein is CASSLGPPSGLGYEQYF.